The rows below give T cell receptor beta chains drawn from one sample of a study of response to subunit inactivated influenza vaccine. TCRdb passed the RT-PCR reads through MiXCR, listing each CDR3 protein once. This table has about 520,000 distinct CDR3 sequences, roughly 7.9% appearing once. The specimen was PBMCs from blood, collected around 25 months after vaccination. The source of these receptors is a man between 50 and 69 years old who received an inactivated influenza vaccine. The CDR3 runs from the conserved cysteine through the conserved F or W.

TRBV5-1	CASSPELSGSGFF
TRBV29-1	CSVRSPRENIQYF
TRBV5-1	CASSIASDTQYF
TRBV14	CASSKNGLAYTF
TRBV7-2	CASSPFGGYEKLFF
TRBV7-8	CASSKGQGGPQHF
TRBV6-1	CASRDRARNEQFF
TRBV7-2	CASSKGLAGEPYEQYF
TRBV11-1	CASSSSGSHHIQYF
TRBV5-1	CASSPTGLNTEAFF